This T cell receptor beta chain was captured by sequencing in a study of CD8+ T cells in alopecia areata. Study-wide background: Treatment comprised oral tofacitinib, 5 to 10 mg twice daily, in treated patients.

Alopecia areata patients had lesional scalp punch biopsies and peripheral blood taken from them. CDR1 MNHEY and CDR2 SVGAGI come from the germline V gene. With 6 bases removed from V and 4 bases from J, the gap between germline ends came to 18 bases. This CDR3 is 15 amino acids long. The sequencing template was cDNA reverse transcribed from extracted RNA. Some clones are missing from TCRdb's copy, which holds only in-frame ones; the method was immunoSEQ multiplex PCR. Here the sample spans some 240,000 clones, approximately 61% being singletons. Sequenced material: CD4+ T cells sorted from blood, taken at week 0. This receptor was identified in a human donor with alopecia areata. The chain has TRBV6-5 and TRBJ1-1; TRBD1 might be the D (6 bases). In nucleotides, the CDR3 is TGTGCCAGCAGCCGCCTGTGGCAGGGGTCCACTGAAGCTTTCTTT. Its protein product is CASSRLWQGSTEAFF.